The 3 T cell receptor beta chains below come from one sample, sequenced in a study of blood T cell repertoires in COVID-19 (dated by TCRdb to the early 2020s). Library generation was performed with the immunoSEQ multiplex PCR assay. TCRdb carries this immuneACCESS record with in-frame sequences only. Its versions omit some clonotypes, under half of them owing to an unresolved V gene in the studies checked, with the rest unexplained. In all, the sample holds more than 450,000 clones, and approximately 90% of those were seen once. The ten largest clones represent approximately 0.7% of the sample. Sequences were obtained from PBMCs or T cells enriched from blood (not recorded which). These receptors originate from a young woman who had recovered from COVID-19.

The J gene is TRBJ1-2, the V gene TRBV24-1, with unresolved D. Trimming took 3 bases from V and 4 from J, leaving 8 bases between them. The CDR3 loop spans 13 amino acids. Germline CDR1 reads KGHDR; CDR2 reads SFDVKD. The CDR3 reads CATSDIPVYGYTF. The CDR3 DNA reads as TGTGCCACCAGTGATATACCGGTCTATGGCTACACCTTC.

The chain couples TRBV6-2 or TRBV6-3 to TRBJ2-7, with 8 bases aligning to TRBD2. Germline loops: CDR1 MNHEY, CDR2 SVGEGT. This CDR3 has 15 amino acids. Trimming took 6 bases from V and 4 from J; bases not matched to a gene: 11. CDR3 sequence reads: CASSRQASGLYEQYF. CDR3 bases: TGTGCCAGCAGCCGCCAGGCTAGCGGGTTATACGAGCAGTACTTC.

V usage is TRBV28 and J usage is TRBJ2-2, with TRBD1 matching 7 bases. In germline, CDR1 is MDHEN, CDR2 SYDVKM. The CDR3 has 12 amino acids. CDR3 sequence reads: CARQGNTGELFF. The CDR3 DNA is TGTGCGAGACAGGGGAACACCGGGGAGCTGTTTTTT.